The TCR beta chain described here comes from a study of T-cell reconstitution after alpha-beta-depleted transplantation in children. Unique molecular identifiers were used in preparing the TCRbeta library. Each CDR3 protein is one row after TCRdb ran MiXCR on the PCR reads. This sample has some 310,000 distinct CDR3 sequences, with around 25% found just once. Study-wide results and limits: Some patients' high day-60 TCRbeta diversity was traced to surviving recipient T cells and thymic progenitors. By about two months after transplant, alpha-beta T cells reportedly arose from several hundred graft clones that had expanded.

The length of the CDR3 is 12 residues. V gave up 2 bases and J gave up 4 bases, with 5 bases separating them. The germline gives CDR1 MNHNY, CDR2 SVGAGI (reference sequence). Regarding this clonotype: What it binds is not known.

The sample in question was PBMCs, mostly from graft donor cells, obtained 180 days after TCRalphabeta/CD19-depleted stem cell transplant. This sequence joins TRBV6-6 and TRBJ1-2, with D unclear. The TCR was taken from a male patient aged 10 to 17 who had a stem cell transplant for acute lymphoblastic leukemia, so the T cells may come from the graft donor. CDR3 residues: CASSYAPYGYTF. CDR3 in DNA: TGTGCCAGCAGTTACGCCCCCTATGGCTACACCTTC.